Given below is one T cell receptor beta chain in context. Its target is not known. These data come from a study of persistence of HIV-infected CD4 T cells. Cells were stimulated with CMV-infected fibroblast lysates at 10 ug/mL. Sorted nonresponding memory CD4+ T cells were CD40L-negative, CD69-negative, CD45RO-high. The libraries were made with immunoSEQ version 4 in survey mode. Using immunoSEQ multiplex PCR, the repertoire was profiled, and TCRdb retains in-frame clones only, with some absent. In the table there are approximately 30,000 clones, almost 85% of which are singletons. The CDR3 covers 13 residues. CDR1 and CDR2 (germline): SGHVS, FNYEAQ. Trimming shortened V by 0 bases and J by 5 bases, and 8 bases separated the two germline ends.

Sample: CD4+ T cells sorted from PBMCs after roughly 18-hour stimulation, taken from a patient who received antiretroviral therapy. The sequence was collected from an adult man with HIV who was CMV-seropositive. V usage is TRBV7-6 and J usage is TRBJ2-7; D is ambiguous. In DNA, the CDR3 is TGTGCCAGCAGCTTAGCGAGGCAGCACGAGCAGTACTTC. Translated: CASSLARQHEQYF.